The rows below give T cell receptor beta chains drawn from one sample of a study of tumor-infiltrating lymphocytes in localized non-small cell lung cancer. The data were produced by immunoSEQ multiplex PCR, yet TCRdb's version contains in-frame clones alone and is incomplete. The data contain 6,000 or so clones, 76% of them singletons. The sample was lung tumor tissue. The origin of the receptors is a human donor with non-small cell lung cancer. CDR3s include the opening cysteine and the closing phenylalanine or tryptophan. The D gene is left open where the match is weak. A clone size is listed for some rows: how often the clone was seen (once, few, many), or a class if it is expanded.

abundance	d_gene	j_gene	v_gene	len	CDR3aa	CDR3nt
.	.	TRBJ2-3	TRBV28	15	CASSQDRTSTDTQYF	TGTGCCAGCAGCCAGGACAGAACTAGCACAGATACGCAGTATTTT
.	.	TRBJ2-5	TRBV7-2	14	CASSLAGGHETQYF	TGTGCCAGCAGCTTAGCGGGGGGTCATGAGACCCAGTACTTC
.	TRBD1	TRBJ2-5	TRBV7-2	18	CASPPPAAGQGLSKTQYF	TGTGCCAGCCCCCCGCCAGCCGCGGGACAGGGGCTTTCGAAGACCCAGTACTTC
once	TRBD1	TRBJ1-2	TRBV30	15	CAWSVITGGADGYTF	TGTGCCTGGAGTGTGATTACAGGGGGCGCGGATGGCTACACCTTC
.	TRBD1	TRBJ1-2	TRBV18	15	CASSLSDRSNYGYTF	TGTGCCAGCTCATTATCGGACAGGAGTAACTATGGCTACACCTTC
few	.	TRBJ2-7	TRBV2	13	CASSEAYAYEQYF	TGTGCCAGCAGTGAAGCGTATGCCTACGAGCAGTACTTC
.	.	TRBJ1-5	TRBV18	13	CASSPSGDQPQHF	TGTGCCAGCTCTCCTTCAGGGGATCAGCCCCAGCATTTT
.	TRBD1	TRBJ1-6	TRBV19	15	CASTTQGALNSPLHF	TGTGCCAGTACTACACAGGGGGCGCTCAATTCACCCCTCCACTTT
.	TRBD2	TRBJ2-3	TRBV27	15	CASRSGGPITDTQYF	TGTGCCAGCAGAAGCGGGGGGCCTATCACAGATACGCAGTATTTT
.	.	TRBJ1-2	TRBV6-5	11	CASSYKDGYTF	TGTGCCAGCAGTTACAAGGATGGCTACACCTTC
.	.	TRBJ2-7	TRBV4-2	14	CASSHQTYSYEQYF	TGTGCCAGCAGCCACCAGACTTACTCCTACGAGCAGTACTTC
.	TRBD1	TRBJ2-7	TRBV9	16	CASSTNAGTGVYEQYF	TGTGCCAGCAGCACGAACGCCGGGACAGGGGTCTACGAGCAGTACTTC
.	.	TRBJ2-3	TRBV10-3	16	CAISESGGGTGGTQYF	TGTGCCATCAGTGAGTCTGGGGGTGGTACCGGGGGTACGCAGTATTTT
.	TRBD2	TRBJ2-1	TRBV7-2	18	CASSLGALAGGFRDEQFF	TGTGCCAGCAGCTTAGGCGCCTTAGCGGGGGGATTCCGCGATGAGCAGTTCTTC
few	.	TRBJ2-2	TRBV13	15	CASSFRTRFTGELFF	TGTGCCAGCAGTTTCCGGACTCGTTTCACCGGGGAGCTGTTTTTT
.	.	TRBJ2-7	TRBV30	15	CAWSVGADSSYEQYF	TGTGCCTGGAGTGTCGGGGCCGATAGCTCCTACGAGCAGTACTTC
.	.	TRBJ1-2	TRBV5-6	16	CASSLAGSLGSYGYTF	TGTGCCAGCAGCTTGGCTGGCAGTCTGGGCTCATACGGCTACACCTTC
.	.	TRBJ2-2	TRBV7-2	15	CASSSRDGNTGELFF	TGTGCCAGCAGCTCCCGGGACGGGAACACCGGGGAGCTGTTTTTT
.	.	TRBJ2-1	TRBV29-1	16	CSVEDPNRSSYNEQFF	TGCAGCGTTGAAGATCCTAACAGAAGCTCCTACAATGAGCAGTTCTTC
.	.	TRBJ1-5	TRBV6-6	14	CASNGRGGDQPQHF	TGTGCCAGCAATGGCAGGGGAGGGGATCAGCCCCAGCATTTT
once	.	TRBJ1-1	TRBV29-1	14	CSVEDGGVNTEAFF	TGCAGCGTTGAAGATGGAGGGGTAAACACTGAAGCTTTCTTT
few	.	TRBJ1-2	TRBV14	15	CASSQGLHGPYGYTF	TGTGCCAGCAGCCAAGGATTACACGGTCCTTATGGCTACACCTTC
.	.	TRBJ2-1	TRBV5-1	16	CASSLAGVTSYNEQFF	TGCGCCAGCAGCTTGGCCGGAGTTACCTCCTACAATGAGCAGTTCTTC
.	TRBD2	TRBJ2-2	TRBV6-5	15	CASSYETSYTGELFF	TGTGCCAGCAGTTACGAGACTAGCTACACCGGGGAGCTGTTTTTT
.	TRBD2	TRBJ2-7	TRBV13	14	CASSLASSGYEQYF	TGTGCCAGCAGCTTAGCGTCTAGCGGCTACGAGCAGTACTTC
.	TRBD2	TRBJ2-7	TRBV19	14	CASSTGLATYEQYF	TGTGCCAGTAGTACCGGACTAGCGACCTACGAGCAGTACTTC
.	.	TRBJ2-7	TRBV9	14	CASSVVPEPYEQYF	TGTGCCAGCAGCGTAGTGCCCGAGCCCTACGAGCAGTACTTC
.	.	TRBJ1-2	TRBV5-6	14	CASSLGWGIDGYTF	TGTGCCAGCAGCTTAGGGTGGGGCATTGATGGCTACACCTTC
.	TRBD1	TRBJ2-7	TRBV7-2	15	CASSTTGGSSYEQYF	TGTGCCAGCAGCACAACAGGGGGCAGTTCCTACGAGCAGTACTTC
few	.	TRBJ1-4	TRBV5-1	12	CASSLAGEKLFF	TGCGCCAGCAGCTTGGCGGGGGAAAAACTGTTTTTT
.	TRBD2	TRBJ2-3	TRBV7-2	14	CAIRLAGGPNTQYF	TGTGCCATCCGCTTAGCGGGGGGGCCAAATACGCAGTATTTT
.	TRBD2	TRBJ2-6	TRBV6-5	15	CASSYGGAGANVLTF	TGTGCCAGCAGTTACGGGGGGGCTGGGGCCAACGTCCTGACTTTC
few	TRBD1	TRBJ1-2	TRBV6-5	15	CASSAGTGSPYGYTF	TGTGCCAGCAGTGCCGGGACAGGGAGTCCTTATGGCTACACCTTC
once	TRBD1	TRBJ2-5	TRBV14	15	CASSPPRQGFETQYF	TGTGCCAGCAGCCCCCCGAGACAGGGGTTCGAGACCCAGTACTTC
.	.	TRBJ1-1	TRBV6-1	13	CASSDGENTEAFF	TGTGCCAGCAGTGACGGGGAGAACACTGAGGCTTTCTTT
.	.	TRBJ2-3	TRBV15	16	CATSRDMWGPRDTQYF	TGTGCCACCAGCAGAGATATGTGGGGGCCGCGGGATACGCAGTATTTT
.	.	TRBJ2-2	TRBV7-9	12	CARVVNTGELFF	TGTGCCAGAGTAGTGAACACCGGGGAGCTGTTTTTT
.	TRBD2	TRBJ2-1	TRBV5-4	15	CASSSASGDYNEQFF	TGTGCCAGCAGCTCAGCTAGCGGGGATTACAATGAGCAGTTCTTC
few	TRBD1	TRBJ1-1	TRBV19	15	CASSIDYRGVTEAFF	TGTGCCAGTAGTATAGATTACAGGGGCGTCACTGAAGCTTTCTTT
once	TRBD1	TRBJ1-5	TRBV11-3	15	CASSRTGQSGQPQHF	TGTGCCAGCAGCCGGACAGGGCAGTCGGGCCAGCCCCAGCATTTT
.	TRBD2	TRBJ2-2	TRBV4-3	16	CASSLRGGPHTGELFF	TGCGCCAGCAGCCTACGGGGGGGCCCCCACACCGGGGAGCTGTTTTTT
.	TRBD1	TRBJ2-7	TRBV6-1	11	CASSDRDSQYF	TGTGCCAGCAGTGACCGGGACAGTCAGTACTTC
.	.	TRBJ2-1	TRBV11-3	14	CASRQAGRGNEQFF	TGTGCCAGCAGGCAGGCGGGCCGGGGAAATGAGCAGTTCTTC
.	.	TRBJ1-5	TRBV19	17	CASSITHAGGGNQPQHF	TGTGCCAGTAGTATAACCCACGCCGGAGGTGGCAATCAGCCCCAGCATTTT
once	.	TRBJ2-7	TRBV11-3	13	CASSYPTSDEQYF	TGTGCCAGCAGCTACCCTACCTCCGACGAGCAGTACTTC
.	.	TRBJ1-2	TRBV18	13	CASSPVLKAGYTF	TGTGCCAGCTCACCAGTCCTCAAGGCCGGCTACACCTTC
once	.	TRBJ2-1	TRBV19	14	CASSRLARGDEQFF	TGTGCCAGTAGTCGACTAGCCAGGGGCGATGAGCAGTTCTTC
.	.	TRBJ2-2	TRBV27	14	CASSPPEGTGELFF	TGTGCCAGCAGCCCGCCCGAGGGAACCGGGGAGCTGTTTTTT
.	TRBD2	TRBJ2-3	TRBV4-2	17	CASSQDREGGPTDTQYF	TGTGCCAGCAGCCAAGATCGGGAGGGAGGGCCCACAGATACGCAGTATTTT
.	.	TRBJ1-3	TRBV6-6	15	CASSPGSLAGNTIYF	TGTGCCAGCAGCCCAGGCAGCTTGGCGGGAAACACCATATATTTT
.	.	TRBJ2-2	TRBV7-6	13	CASSPSRTGELFF	TGTGCCAGCAGCCCCTCACGGACCGGGGAGCTGTTTTTT
.	.	TRBJ2-5	TRBV25-1	15	CASSGGTLIQETQYF	TGTGCCAGCAGTGGGGGGACCTTGATCCAAGAGACCCAGTACTTC
.	TRBD1	TRBJ1-3	TRBV7-2	14	CASSPRQGGNTIYF	TGTGCCAGCAGCCCCCGACAGGGAGGAAACACCATATATTTT
.	.	TRBJ1-4	TRBV6-1	15	CASSAETGNNEKLFF	TGTGCCAGCAGTGCCGAAACAGGAAATAATGAAAAACTGTTTTTT
.	TRBD1	TRBJ1-1	TRBV19	14	CASSIEGAGAEAFF	TGTGCCAGTAGTATTGAGGGGGCAGGGGCTGAAGCTTTCTTT
.	.	TRBJ2-1	TRBV4-2	11	CASRYRDEQFF	TGTGCCAGCAGGTACAGGGATGAGCAGTTCTTC
.	TRBD1	TRBJ2-7	TRBV15	14	CATSSRDRAHEQYF	TGTGCCACCAGCAGTCGGGACAGGGCCCACGAGCAGTACTTC